The sample holds many counts of the clone carrying this T cell receptor beta chain. Relying on iRepertoire HTBI primers and Arm-PCR of CDR3 regions, the team built TCR beta libraries. TCRdb recomputed calls from the multiplex PCR reads with MiXCR, one row per CDR3 protein. The table includes over 500,000 distinct CDR3 sequences, around 15% detected once. This CDR3 region has 15 residues. CDR1 is MNHEY and CDR2 is SMNVEV in the germline V gene (reference sequence). Trimming removed 5 bases from V and 0 bases from J; junction bases left unmatched: 5. This entry comes from a study of regulatory T cells in long-lasting Graves disease. The time point is: newly diagnosed GD, antithyroid drugs for less than 3 months. Extracted PBMC RNA gave rise to the TCR library. This same sample was also part of a study on T cells in Graves' hyperthyroidism and ophthalmopathy. That paper notes: With a duration under 2 months, the hyperthyroidism was newly diagnosed in patients aged 18 to 65. Onset of ophthalmopathy came a median approximately 6.8 months after the model predicted it.

This chain uses TRBV27 with TRBJ2-3; 7 nucleotides match TRBD2. The source material was peripheral blood mononuclear cells (PBMCs), sampled at new diagnosis, from a patient treated with antithyroid drugs. The sequence derives from a man aged 18 to 35 with Graves disease. The DNA of the CDR3 is TGTGCCAGCAGTCCTAGCGGCAGGAGCACAGATACGCAGTATTTT. It specifies CASSPSGRSTDTQYF.